The clone carrying this T cell receptor (beta chain) has more than one count but fewer than ten. Its target is unknown. The data derive from a study of shared clonotypes between healthy human individuals. On the study more broadly: Donors had three CD4 naive, three CD4 memory, two CD8 naive and one CD8 memory plate apiece. The study, taken as a whole, reports: Exclusively blood specimens were collected; tissue repertoires likely differ. Among donors, sharing of clonotypes was expected to be affected by sequencing depth. Against clonotypes common to all four donors, non-shared ones had lower generation probabilities.

The CDR3 has 12 amino acids. TCRdb's table, derived via immunoSEQ multiplex PCR, lists solely in-frame clones and lacks some. The sample has about 680,000 clones, approximately 79% seen once. The sequencing input was memory CD4+ T cells sorted from blood. As to subset: CD45RA-negative fraction. The TCR comes from a woman under 40 in good health. The gene calls are TRBV21-1 and TRBJ2-7; TRBD2, the table's D call, lacks a check against the DNA. TRBV21-1 is a pseudogene locus. Here the CDR3 DNA reads TGTGCCACCTCGGGGGTTGTCTACGAGCAGTACTTC. Translation: CATSGVVYEQYF.